This T cell receptor beta chain was sequenced in a study of cytomegalovirus exposure and HLA in healthy donors. Study-wide results and limits: Fewer than 200 TCR beta chains were listed as cytomegalovirus-associated.

A few counts support this clone. What it recognizes is unknown. The germline V and J ends were trimmed by 4 bases and 4 bases, with 10 bases remaining between them. This CDR3 comprises 13 residues. Per the germline V gene, CDR1 is ENHRY and CDR2 is SYGVKD. PCR amplification relied on 60 Vbeta primers (plus 13 Jbeta primers). Clones were sequenced by immunoSEQ multiplex PCR, and TCRdb holds only the in-frame ones, with some missing. The data hold tens of thousands of clones, with approximately 80% observed a single time. The rearrangement links TRBV10-3 to TRBJ1-1, with a tentative D call TRBD1 (5 bases). This sequence was found in a man aged 25-45 years in good health and CMV-seronegative. The specimen sequenced was PBMCs. In DNA, the CDR3 is TGTGCCATCAGTGGTCGGGGGGGCACTGAAGCTTTCTTT. It specifies CAISGRGGTEAFF.